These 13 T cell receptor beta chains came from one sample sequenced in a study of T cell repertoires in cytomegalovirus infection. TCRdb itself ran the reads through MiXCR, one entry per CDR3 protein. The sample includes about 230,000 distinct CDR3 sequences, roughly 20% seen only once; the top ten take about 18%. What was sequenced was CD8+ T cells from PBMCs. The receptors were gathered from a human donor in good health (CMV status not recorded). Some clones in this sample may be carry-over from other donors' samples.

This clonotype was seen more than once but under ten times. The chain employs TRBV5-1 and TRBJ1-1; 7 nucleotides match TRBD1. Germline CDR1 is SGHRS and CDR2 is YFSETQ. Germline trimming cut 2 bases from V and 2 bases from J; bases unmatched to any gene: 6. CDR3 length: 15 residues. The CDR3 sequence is CASSFAGTANTEAFF. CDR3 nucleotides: TGCGCCAGCAGCTTTGCCGGGACAGCAAACACTGAAGCTTTCTTT. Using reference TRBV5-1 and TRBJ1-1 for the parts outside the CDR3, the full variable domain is KAGVTQTPRYLIKTRGQQVTLSCSPISGHRSVSWYQQTPGQGLQFLFEYFSETQRNKGNFPGRFSGRQFSNSRSEMNVSTLELGDSALYLCASSFAGTANTEAFFGQGTRLTVV.

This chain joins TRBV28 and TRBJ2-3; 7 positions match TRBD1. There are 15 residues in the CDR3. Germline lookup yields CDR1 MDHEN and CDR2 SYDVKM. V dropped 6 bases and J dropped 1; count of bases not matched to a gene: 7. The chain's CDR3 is CASSPVDRGTDTQYF. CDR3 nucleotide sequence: TGTGCCAGCAGCCCCGTCGACAGGGGCACAGATACGCAGTATTTT.

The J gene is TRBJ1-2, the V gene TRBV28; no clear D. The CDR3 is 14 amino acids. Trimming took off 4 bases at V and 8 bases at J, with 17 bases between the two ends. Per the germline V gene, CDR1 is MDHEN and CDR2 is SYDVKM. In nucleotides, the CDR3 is TGTGCCAGCAGTTCTATATCCCCGTCGGGGGGCTACACCTTC. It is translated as CASSSISPSGGYTF.

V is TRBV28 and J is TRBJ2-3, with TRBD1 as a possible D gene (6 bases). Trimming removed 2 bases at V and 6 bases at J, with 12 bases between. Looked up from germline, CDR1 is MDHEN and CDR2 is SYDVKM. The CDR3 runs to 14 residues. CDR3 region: CASSLTAGADTQYF. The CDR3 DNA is TGTGCCAGCAGTTTAACGGCAGGGGCCGATACGCAGTATTTT.

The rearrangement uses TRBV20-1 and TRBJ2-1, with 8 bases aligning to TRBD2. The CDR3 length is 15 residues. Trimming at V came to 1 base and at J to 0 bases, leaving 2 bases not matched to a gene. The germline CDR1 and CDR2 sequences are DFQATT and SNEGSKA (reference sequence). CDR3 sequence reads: CSARVAGSSYNEQFF. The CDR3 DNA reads TGCAGTGCTAGAGTAGCGGGGAGCTCCTACAATGAGCAGTTCTTC.

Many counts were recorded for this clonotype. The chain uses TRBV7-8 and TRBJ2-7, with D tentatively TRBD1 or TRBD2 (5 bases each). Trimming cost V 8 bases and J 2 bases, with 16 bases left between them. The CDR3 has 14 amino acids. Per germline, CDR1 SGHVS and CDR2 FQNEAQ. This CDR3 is CASGHTGTPYEQYF. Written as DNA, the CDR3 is TGTGCCAGCGGCCATACCGGGACCCCCTACGAGCAGTACTTC. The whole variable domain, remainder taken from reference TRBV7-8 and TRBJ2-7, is GAGVSQSPRYKVAKRGQDVALRCDPISGHVSLFWYQQALGQGPEFLTYFQNEAQLDKSGLPSDRFFAERPEGSVSTLKIQRTQQEDSAVYLCASGHTGTPYEQYFGPGTRLTVT.

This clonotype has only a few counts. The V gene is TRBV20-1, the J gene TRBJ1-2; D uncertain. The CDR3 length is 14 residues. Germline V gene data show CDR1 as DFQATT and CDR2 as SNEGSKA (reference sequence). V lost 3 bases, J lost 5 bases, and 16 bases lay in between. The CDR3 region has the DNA TGCAGTGCTAGTCGAAGGGCGTATCAGTATGGCTACACCTTC. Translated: CSASRRAYQYGYTF.

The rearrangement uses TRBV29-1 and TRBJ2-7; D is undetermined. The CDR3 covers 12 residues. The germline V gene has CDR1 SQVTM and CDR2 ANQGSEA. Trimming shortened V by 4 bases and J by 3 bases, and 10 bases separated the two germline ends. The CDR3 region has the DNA TGCAGCGTTGGCGGTATGGACTACGAGCAGTACTTC. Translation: CSVGGMDYEQYF.

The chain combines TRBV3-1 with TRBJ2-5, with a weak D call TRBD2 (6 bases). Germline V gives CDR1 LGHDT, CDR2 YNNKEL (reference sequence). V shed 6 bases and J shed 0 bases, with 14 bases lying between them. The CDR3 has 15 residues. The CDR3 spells CASRDYEEYQETQYF. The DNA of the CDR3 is TGTGCCAGCAGGGACTACGAGGAGTACCAAGAGACCCAGTACTTC.

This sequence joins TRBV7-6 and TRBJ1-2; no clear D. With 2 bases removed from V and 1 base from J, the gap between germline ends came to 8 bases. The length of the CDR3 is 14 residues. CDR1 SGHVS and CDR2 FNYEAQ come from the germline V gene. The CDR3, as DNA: TGTGCCAGCAGCTTACAGCAGCTTAACTATGGCTACACCTTC. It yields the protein CASSLQQLNYGYTF.

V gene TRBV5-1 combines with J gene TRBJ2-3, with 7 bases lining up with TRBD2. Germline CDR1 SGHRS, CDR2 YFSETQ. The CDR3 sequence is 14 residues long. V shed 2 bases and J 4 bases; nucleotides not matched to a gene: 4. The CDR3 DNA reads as TGCGCCAGCAGCTTAGGGAGGGGACCAGATACGCAGTATTTT. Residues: CASSLGRGPDTQYF.

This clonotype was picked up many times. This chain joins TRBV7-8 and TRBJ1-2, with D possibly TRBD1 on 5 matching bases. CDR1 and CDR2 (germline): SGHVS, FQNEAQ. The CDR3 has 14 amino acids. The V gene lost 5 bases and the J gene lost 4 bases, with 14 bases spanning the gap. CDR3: CASSTGQTPYGYTF. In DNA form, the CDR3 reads TGTGCCAGCAGCACTGGACAAACCCCCTATGGCTACACCTTC.

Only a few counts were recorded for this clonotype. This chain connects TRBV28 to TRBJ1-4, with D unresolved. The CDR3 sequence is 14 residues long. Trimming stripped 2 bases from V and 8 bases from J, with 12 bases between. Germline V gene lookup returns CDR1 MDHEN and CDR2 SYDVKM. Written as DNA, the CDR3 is TGTGCCAGCAGTTTAGGGAGGTTTATCGAAAAACTGTTTTTT. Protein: CASSLGRFIEKLFF.